Listed below are T cell receptor beta chains from one sample, sequenced in a study of Ad26.COV2.S vaccination and SARS-CoV-2 variants. TCRdb's table, derived via immunoSEQ multiplex PCR, lists solely in-frame clones and lacks some. The table records 430,000 or so clones, roughly nine tenths of them present only once. The source was peripheral blood, collected in a trial of Ad26.COV2.S vaccine versus placebo. The receptors were sampled from a person aged 18-65 years who received the Ad26.COV2.S COVID-19 vaccine or a placebo. The CDR3 runs from the conserved cysteine through the conserved F or W. Each record gives: D gene, clone size, J gene, V gene, CDR3 DNA, CDR3 protein. The D gene is left open where the match is weak. Clone size is given for some rows only: seen once, a few or many times, or a class if the clone is expanded.

D gene: TRBD2
clone size: .
J gene: TRBJ2-3
V gene: TRBV4-3
CDR3 DNA: TGCGCCAGCAGCCTACTAGCGGGAGGGGGAGATACGCAGTATTTT
CDR3 protein: CASSLLAGGGDTQYF

D gene: .
clone size: .
J gene: TRBJ2-2
V gene: TRBV19
CDR3 DNA: TGTGCCAGTAGTACGGGACGGACCACCGGGGAGCTGTTTTTT
CDR3 protein: CASSTGRTTGELFF

D gene: .
clone size: once
J gene: TRBJ2-1
V gene: TRBV7-9
CDR3 DNA: TGTGCCAGCAGCTTAGCGTCAGCCGCTTATTGTTTCTTC
CDR3 protein: CASSLASAAYCFF

D gene: .
clone size: .
J gene: TRBJ1-4
V gene: TRBV7-6
CDR3 DNA: TGTGCCAGCAGCTCTTGGACTAATGAAAAACTGTTTTTT
CDR3 protein: CASSSWTNEKLFF

D gene: .
clone size: .
J gene: TRBJ1-2
V gene: TRBV28
CDR3 DNA: TGTGCCAGCAGTTCAACAGTTTCGGAGATATATGGCTACACCTTC
CDR3 protein: CASSSTVSEIYGYTF

D gene: TRBD1
clone size: few
J gene: TRBJ1-1
V gene: TRBV9
CDR3 DNA: TGTGCCAGCAGCGTTCTTGACAGGGAGGTCCGGGAAGCTTTCTTT
CDR3 protein: CASSVLDREVREAFF

D gene: .
clone size: .
J gene: TRBJ2-3
V gene: TRBV3-1/TRBV3-2
CDR3 DNA: TGTGCCAGCAGCCAAAGTCGGCATACGCAGTATTTT
CDR3 protein: CASSQSRHTQYF

D gene: .
clone size: .
J gene: TRBJ2-3
V gene: TRBV7-9
CDR3 DNA: TGTGCCAGCAGCTTAGATTTTAGCGGAACAGATACGCAGTATTTT
CDR3 protein: CASSLDFSGTDTQYF

D gene: .
clone size: .
J gene: TRBJ2-3
V gene: TRBV5-6
CDR3 DNA: TGTGCCAGCAGCCCCGGGGGAGATACGCAGTATTTT
CDR3 protein: CASSPGGDTQYF

D gene: .
clone size: .
J gene: TRBJ1-1
V gene: TRBV5-1
CDR3 DNA: TGCGCCAGCAGCTTGGAAATGGTCCCAGGAACTGAAGCTTTCTTT
CDR3 protein: CASSLEMVPGTEAFF

D gene: .
clone size: .
J gene: TRBJ1-1
V gene: TRBV18
CDR3 DNA: TGTGCCAGCTCACCAATAATCGGGCAGGGCACTGAAGCTTTCTTT
CDR3 protein: CASSPIIGQGTEAFF

D gene: .
clone size: .
J gene: TRBJ1-5
V gene: TRBV24-1
CDR3 DNA: TGTGCCACCAGTGATTCCGGGAGAGAGCCCCAGCATTTT
CDR3 protein: CATSDSGREPQHF

D gene: .
clone size: .
J gene: TRBJ1-1
V gene: TRBV19
CDR3 DNA: TGTGCCAGTAAGGAAGCCTTGAACACTGAAGCTTTCTTT
CDR3 protein: CASKEALNTEAFF

D gene: TRBD2
clone size: .
J gene: TRBJ2-1
V gene: TRBV7-3
CDR3 DNA: TGTGCCAGCAGCTCCCTTAGCGGGAGGGTGTCCTACAATGAGCAGTTCTTC
CDR3 protein: CASSSLSGRVSYNEQFF